Detailed here is one T cell receptor (beta chain). No antigen is known for it. Germline V gives CDR1 MNHNS, CDR2 SASEGT. Trimming removed 4 bases from V and 4 bases from J, with 20 bases in between. There are 16 residues in the CDR3. This record belongs to a study of cytomegalovirus exposure and HLA in healthy donors. Amplification used 60 Vbeta primers and 13 Jbeta primers. TCRdb's copy holds only in-frame clones and misses some; the assay was immunoSEQ multiplex PCR. The data contain over 110,000 clones, 70% to 80% of them singletons. Points from the study as a whole: It was reported in a later analysis that an Asian-associated ancestry cluster showed fewer N-insertions than the roughly 670-donor mean. Later analysis associated a missense DCLRE1C variant with TCR beta V- and J-gene trimming. Sequencing depth across donors, presence/absence analyses assumed, was roughly uniform.

This chain links TRBV6-1 with TRBJ2-7, with TRBD1 as a possible D gene (6 bases). Sequencing was performed on PBMCs. This TCR derives from a young woman in good health and CMV-seropositive. CDR3 sequence (DNA): TGTGCCAGCAGTGGACCAGGGGCTCCCCATCGGTACGAGCAGTACTTC. This gives the protein CASSGPGAPHRYEQYF.